Listed here are 18 T cell receptor beta chains from one sample, sequenced in a study of T cells after yellow fever vaccination. TCRdb called the 5' RACE reads again in MiXCR, with one record for every CDR3 protein. This sample has about 260,000 distinct CDR3 sequences; approximately 13% occur once, and the top ten carry about 0.54%. The source material was CD4+ T cells sorted from PBMCs, sampled 45 days after the yellow fever booster vaccination. These receptors were obtained from a man aged 30 to 39 who received the YFV17D yellow fever vaccine.

V and J are TRBV6-1 and TRBJ2-7, with 8 bases fitting TRBD1. Germline V CDR1 and CDR2: MNHNS, SASEGT. The CDR3 consists of 12 residues. The trim removed 8 bases at V and 0 bases at J, leaving 0 bases unmatched. The CDR3 coding sequence is TGTGCCAGCGGGACAGGCTCCTACGAGCAGTACTTC. It encodes CASGTGSYEQYF.

The CDR3 DNA is TGTGCCAGCAGACCCGGGACCCCCCCCTACGAGCAGTACTTC. It specifies CASRPGTPPYEQYF. This chain links TRBV5-4 with TRBJ2-7; the D gene could be TRBD1 or TRBD2 (5 bases each). Germline V gene lookup returns CDR1 SGHNT and CDR2 YYREEE (reference sequence). This CDR3 region has 14 residues. V lost 5 bases to trimming and J lost 2 bases, with 14 bases between them.

The J gene is TRBJ1-2, the V gene TRBV20-1; tentative D call: TRBD1 (6 bases). The germline V and J ends were trimmed by 0 bases and 4 bases, with 15 bases remaining between them. This CDR3 has 15 amino acids. Germline V lookup: CDR1 DFQATT, CDR2 SNEGSKA (reference sequence). CDR3 in amino acids: CSARDLRGPGYGYTF. CDR3 DNA: TGCAGTGCTAGAGATTTACGGGGGCCTGGCTATGGCTACACCTTC.

The table lists this clonotype with a few counts. Just one base apart from a much larger clone, this may be a read error. V is TRBV7-2 and J is TRBJ2-5; the D gene could be TRBD1 or TRBD2 (5 bases each). The CDR3 has 12 amino acids. The germline V gene has CDR1 SGHTA and CDR2 FQGNSA. The germline V and J ends were trimmed by 3 bases and 5 bases, with 7 bases remaining between them. The CDR3 region has the DNA TGTGCCAGCAGCTTCTGGGGGGAGACCCAGTACTTC. It codes for CASSFWGETQYF.

The chain uses TRBV18 and TRBJ2-7; D is undetermined. This CDR3 is 14 amino acids long. Germline CDR1 reads KGHSH; CDR2 reads LQKENI. Trimming cost V 5 bases and J 4 bases, with 15 bases left between them. CDR3 sequence: CASSSRGLVYEQYF. The CDR3 nucleotides are TGTGCCAGCTCATCACGCGGCCTCGTTTACGAGCAGTACTTC.

This clonotype was seen only a few times. The rearrangement joins TRBV20-1 to TRBJ2-7; the D is unclear. The germline V and J ends were trimmed by 2 bases and 3 bases, with 8 bases remaining between them. The CDR3 length is 12 residues. In germline, CDR1 is DFQATT, CDR2 SNEGSKA (reference sequence). CDR3 nucleotide sequence: TGCAGTGCTAGACCACCCAGCTACGAGCAGTACTTC. Translated, it gives CSARPPSYEQYF.

J is TRBJ1-1 and V is TRBV20-1; 7 positions match TRBD1. The germline V gene encodes CDR1 DFQATT and CDR2 SNEGSKA (reference sequence). Trimming removed 4 bases from V and 7 bases from J; junction bases left unmatched: 9. CDR3 length: 13 residues. This CDR3 reads CSAKGTERGEAFF. The CDR3 DNA reads TGCAGTGCTAAAGGGACAGAAAGGGGTGAAGCTTTCTTT.

V is TRBV29-1 and J is TRBJ1-2; D call uncertain. CDR3 length equals 11 residues. CDR1 SQVTM and CDR2 ANQGSEA come from the germline V gene. V lost 7 bases, J lost 3 bases, and 9 bases lay in between. CDR3 amino acids: CSGASDYGYTF. CDR3 sequence (DNA): TGCAGCGGGGCCTCGGACTATGGCTACACCTTC.

The chain combines TRBV29-1 with TRBJ2-1; D remains ambiguous. V was pared by 7 bases and J by 5 bases, with 15 bases between. Germline V gives CDR1 SQVTM, CDR2 ANQGSEA. This CDR3 region has 13 residues. CDR3 residues: CSARDSFNNEQFF. For the CDR3, the DNA is TGCAGCGCCCGTGACTCGTTCAACAATGAGCAGTTCTTC.

The chain combines TRBV5-4 with TRBJ2-1, with TRBD1 matching 9 bases. The CDR3 length is 13 residues. The germline gives CDR1 SGHNT, CDR2 YYREEE (reference sequence). J was trimmed by 10 bases and V by 3 bases; bases with no gene match: 5. The chain's CDR3 is CASSSQGALEQFF. In DNA, the CDR3 is TGTGCCAGCAGCTCACAGGGGGCATTGGAGCAGTTCTTC.

The chain employs TRBV6-2 or TRBV6-3 and TRBJ2-3, with D hard to call. The CDR3 is 15 residues long. The germline gives CDR1 MNHEY, CDR2 SVGEGT. Trimming left V 7 bases short and J 2 bases short, with 16 bases between. CDR3 protein: CASTNGLPPTDTQYF. The CDR3 bases are TGTGCCAGCACCAACGGGCTACCGCCCACAGATACGCAGTATTTT.

This clonotype was counted a single time. The J gene is TRBJ2-2, the V gene TRBV5-4; D is possibly TRBD2 (6 bases). Germline V gives CDR1 SGHNT, CDR2 YYREEE (reference sequence). This CDR3 comprises 17 residues. The ends were cut back, 0 bases at V and 3 bases at J, with 15 bases in the middle. The CDR3 sequence is CASSLASSSVYTGELFF. CDR3 bases: TGTGCCAGCAGCTTGGCCTCGTCTAGCGTTTACACCGGGGAGCTGTTTTTT.

This clonotype was counted only a few times. V is TRBV5-1 and J is TRBJ1-4; no definite D call. The CDR3 is made up of 14 amino acids. CDR1 is SGHRS and CDR2 is YFSETQ in the germline V gene. V was cut by 5 bases and J by 8 bases, with 16 bases left in between. The CDR3 nucleotides read TGCGCCAGCAGGGAGGACCTTCTAATGGAAAAACTGTTTTTT. Encoded protein: CASREDLLMEKLFF.

This clonotype was counted ten times or more. The chain links TRBV27 to TRBJ1-5, with D unclear. The length of the CDR3 is 14 residues. CDR1 and CDR2 (germline): MNHEY, SMNVEV (reference sequence). V dropped 4 bases and J dropped 2 bases, with 9 bases sitting between them. CDR3 in DNA: TGTGCCAGCAGTTCCGGACGTGGCAATCAGCCCCAGCATTTT. It encodes CASSSGRGNQPQHF.

This clonotype has only a few counts. V and J are TRBV12-3 or TRBV12-4 and TRBJ2-5, with no clear D. The V end lost 1 base, the J end lost 0 bases, and 6 bases lay between the germline ends. The CDR3 length is 14 residues. CDR3: CASSLDQYQETQYF. CDR3 nucleotide sequence: TGTGCCAGCAGTTTAGATCAGTACCAAGAGACCCAGTACTTC.

V and J are TRBV27 and TRBJ2-5, with 13 bases matching TRBD2. The V segment lost 5 bases and the J segment 5 bases; nucleotides outside the gene matches: 5. Germline CDR1 MNHEY, CDR2 SMNVEV (reference sequence). The CDR3 spans 15 residues. In nucleotides, the CDR3 is TGTGCCAGCAGTCTACTAGCGGGAGGGGAGGAGACCCAGTACTTC. This encodes CASSLLAGGEETQYF.

This clonotype was observed a handful of times. The chain carries TRBV20-1 and TRBJ2-7; TRBD2 is a possible D gene (6 bases). Germline V gene lookup returns CDR1 DFQATT and CDR2 SNEGSKA (reference sequence). The V and J ends lost 3 bases and 2 bases respectively, with 23 bases between them. The CDR3 extends over 17 amino acids. The CDR3 sequence: CSASISPPGRLPYEQYF. CDR3 nucleotide sequence: TGCAGTGCTAGTATCTCCCCTCCGGGGAGGTTGCCCTACGAGCAGTACTTC.

This clonotype came up many times. The chain has TRBV7-3 and TRBJ2-3, with 13 nucleotides matching TRBD2. The CDR3 is 21 residues long. Germline V lookup: CDR1 SGHTA, CDR2 FQGTGA. J lost 0 bases, V lost 5 bases, and 17 bases had no gene match. The CDR3 region has the DNA TGTGCCAGCAGCATAAGAACTAGCGGGAGGGCCGGGTCCCTTAGCACAGATACGCAGTATTTT. This translates into CASSIRTSGRAGSLSTDTQYF.